Described below is a single T cell receptor beta chain sequence and its context. This receptor's antigen is unknown. No per-base quality is available; no much larger clone lies one base away. The data stem from a study of metastatic and nonmetastatic thyroid tumors (dated by TCRdb to 2019 to 2021). Background for the entire study: Repertoires from peripheral blood and from tumor or nodule tissue samples of malignant and benign thyroid patients were compared. Study-wide conclusions, independent of this receptor: TCR beta diversity was reported as significantly higher in malignant tumors than in benign nodules, in both blood and tumor samples.

The library was generated by PCR. The sequencer was an Illumina HiSeq 4000. High-throughput sequencing was used to profile the TCR beta-chain CDR3 region of each patient. As for the original processing: CDR3 differences across clinicopathological groups were used to build a classifier for discriminating distant-metastatic papillary thyroid cancer patients. The Shannon index was used to assess repertoire diversity, and the Morisita-Horn index was used to assess tumor-blood repertoire similarity. TCRdb reworked the public reads: Q25 trimming with fastp, MiXCR clone assembly, productive beta chains retained. TCRdb, not the original authors, processed these V and J calls. Across this sample there are tens of thousands of clones, with about 15% seen only once. Approximately 3.1% of the sample is held by the ten biggest clonotypes. CDR1 and CDR2, looked up from the germline V gene (reference sequence), are LNHDA and SQIVND. V sheds 6 bases and J sheds 3 bases, leaving 15 bases between their ends. Measured from the cysteine to the phenylalanine, the CDR3 is 14 residues long. The kept DNA is CDR3 alone, 42 bases in frame from the first base.

No treatment had been received by any patient before thyroid surgery. Using T-cell receptor beta sequencing, the researchers looked back retrospectively at clinical samples from patients, gathered between about 2012 and 2018. Specimen: blood. This receptor was identified in a female donor with papillary thyroid cancer or a benign thyroid nodule (not recorded which). Some clones in this sample may be carry-over from other donors' samples. Rearrangement joined TRBV19 to TRBJ2-7; possibly the D gene is TRBD2, per 5 matching bases. The bases are TGTGCCAGTAGGCCCACCAGCGGATGCTACGAGCAGTACTTC. Its translation reads: CASRPTSGCYEQYF.